This T cell receptor (beta chain) was sequenced in a study of type 1 and type 2 diabetes patients. This clonotype was picked up one time. One end of the junction is discordant with germline, which a read error may explain. Amplification started from genomic DNA. A primer set of 30 forward and 13 reverse primers amplified the CDR3. TCRdb analysed the multiplex PCR reads with MiXCR anew, one entry per CDR3 protein. The sample includes about 250,000 distinct CDR3 sequences, 40% to 50% seen only once; the top ten take roughly 15%. Germline V gives CDR1 MDHEN, CDR2 SYDVKM. This CDR3 is 14 amino acids long. This chain connects TRBV28 to TRBJ2-5; no reliable D call. The clonotype was recovered from a man between 18 and 29 years old with type 2 diabetes. The material sequenced was peripheral blood mononuclear cells (PBMCs). Here the CDR3 DNA reads TGTGCCATCAGTGAGACACGGAATCAAGAGACCCAGTACTTC. The encoded protein is CAISETRNQETQYF.